This T cell receptor (beta chain) was obtained from a study of quantifying T cell responses using KT2 cells. For the study at large: TCR alpha and beta constant-region primers primed reverse transcription of RNA.

CDR3 length: 15 amino acids. CDR1 is DFQATT and CDR2 is SNEGSKA in the germline V gene (reference sequence). The ends were cut back, 3 bases at V and 2 bases at J, with 16 bases in the middle. A single-stranded UMI oligo with SP2 sequence was ligated to cDNA 3' ends. An equimolar mix of RC1.1 and RC1.2 primed the beta chain across TRBC1 and TRBC2. Each CDR3 protein is one row after TCRdb ran MiXCR on the UMI-ligation and nested PCR reads. The data hold tens of thousands of distinct CDR3 sequences, with roughly 12% observed a single time. The origin of this receptor is a human donor. Sequencing used PBMCs spiked with cells of the T cell clone KT2. The chain is built from TRBV20-1 and TRBJ1-2; the D gene is possibly TRBD1 (5 bases). The CDR3: CSARRGGTQNYGYTF. The CDR3 bases are TGCAGTGCTAGGCGTGGGGGGACCCAAAACTATGGCTACACCTTC.